This TCR beta chain was documented in a study of blood T cell repertoires in COVID-19. Looking at the study overall: Both acute and convalescent COVID-19 samples were obtained from the United States, Italy and Spain. The cDNA or gDNA used as material had been derived from T cells, B-cell-depleted T cells, or PBMCs.

Authors' data handling: Reference gene primers were amplified, and this amplification served to estimate nucleated cell counts. Sequenced by immunoSEQ multiplex PCR; TCRdb stores in-frame clones only, minus some. V, J and clone size were drawn from that table, and D and trimming were deduced from the DNA. The profile shows 45,000 to 60,000 clones, approximately 90% of them singletons. Per germline, CDR1 SGHDN and CDR2 FVKESK. The CDR3 is made up of 17 amino acids. V shed 5 bases and J shed 4 bases, with 21 bases lying between them. Material: peripheral blood. This receptor was identified in a middle-aged man with acute or convalescent COVID-19. The chain joins TRBV14 to TRBJ1-3, with D hard to call. In nucleotides, the CDR3 is TGTGCCAGCAGCGACCACCTACTGGACTTGCCGGGAAACACCATATATTTT. This codes for CASSDHLLDLPGNTIYF. The complete variable domain, with remaining parts taken from reference TRBV14 and TRBJ1-3, reads EAGVTQFPSHSVIEKGQTVTLRCDPISGHDNLYWYRRVMGKEIKFLLHFVKESKQDESGMPNNRFLAERTGGTYSTLKVQPAELEDSGVYFCASSDHLLDLPGNTIYFGEGSWLTVV.